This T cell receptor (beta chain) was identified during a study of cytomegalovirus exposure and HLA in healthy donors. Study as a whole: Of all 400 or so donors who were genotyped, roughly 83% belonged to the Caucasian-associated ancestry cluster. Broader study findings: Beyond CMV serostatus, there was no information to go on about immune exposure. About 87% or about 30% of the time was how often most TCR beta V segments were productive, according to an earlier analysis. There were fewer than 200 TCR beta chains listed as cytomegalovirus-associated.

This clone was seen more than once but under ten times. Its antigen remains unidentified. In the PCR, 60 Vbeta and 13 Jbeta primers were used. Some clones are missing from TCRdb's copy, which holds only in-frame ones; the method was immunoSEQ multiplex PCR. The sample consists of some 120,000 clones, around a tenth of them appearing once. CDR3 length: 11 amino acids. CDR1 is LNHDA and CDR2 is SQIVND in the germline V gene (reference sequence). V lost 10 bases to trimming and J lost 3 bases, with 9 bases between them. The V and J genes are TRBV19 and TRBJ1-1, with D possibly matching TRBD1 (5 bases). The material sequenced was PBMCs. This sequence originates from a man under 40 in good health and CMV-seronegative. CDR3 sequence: CAIGGYTEAFF. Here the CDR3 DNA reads TGTGCCATCGGGGGATACACTGAAGCTTTCTTT.